The rows below give T cell receptor beta chains drawn from one sample of a study of T cell responses to AZD1222 COVID-19 vaccine. Clones were read by immunoSEQ multiplex PCR, and TCRdb kept only the in-frame ones, dropping some. The sample carries tens of thousands of clones, roughly 89% recorded once. This material consisted of peripheral blood, taken 28 days after the second AZD1222 dose. Every receptor here comes from an adult who received the AZD1222 COVID-19 vaccine. CDR3s include the opening cysteine and the closing phenylalanine or tryptophan. The D gene is left open where the match is weak. Clone size is stated in some rows and not others, as once, few, many or a class when expanded.

d_call	clone_size	j_call	v_call	cdr3_nt	cdr3_aa
TRBD2	-	TRBJ2-7	TRBV6-5	TGTGCCAGCAGTTTCGTTTTACCGGGACTAGCGGGGGAATCGCACTTC	CASSFVLPGLAGESHF
-	-	TRBJ2-1	TRBV9	TGTGCCAGCAGCCTCCGAGGGAGTGGCAATGAGCAGTTCTTC	CASSLRGSGNEQFF
-	-	TRBJ1-2	TRBV7-7	TGTGCTAGCAGCTTAGCCTACACCTTC	CASSLAYTF
TRBD1	few	TRBJ2-7	TRBV7-9	TGTGCCAGCAGCCCGACAGGGCTTCCCTACGAGCAGTACTTC	CASSPTGLPYEQYF
TRBD2	once	TRBJ2-1	TRBV3-1/TRBV3-2	TGTGCCAGCAGGTTGGGAGGGGCTAGCGGGAACAATGAGCAGTTCTTC	CASRLGGASGNNEQFF
-	-	TRBJ2-1	TRBV6-1	TGTGCCAGCAGTGAATCCCGGACGGGCAATGAGCAGTTCTTC	CASSESRTGNEQFF
TRBD2	once	TRBJ2-5	TRBV28	TGTGCCAGCAGTTTACTGGGACTAGATTCTGAGACCCAGTACTTC	CASSLLGLDSETQYF
-	-	TRBJ1-2	TRBV7-8	TGTGCCAGCAGCCCTCACCCGGGAGGGCCCTACACCTTC	CASSPHPGGPYTF
-	-	TRBJ2-7	TRBV2	TGTGCCAGCAGTCGGGACACTTACGAGCAGTACTTC	CASSRDTYEQYF
TRBD2	-	TRBJ2-3	TRBV5-4	TGTGCCAGCAGCATACCACTAGCGGGAGGTTCTGGAGATACGCAGTATTTT	CASSIPLAGGSGDTQYF
TRBD1	-	TRBJ1-3	TRBV30	TGTGCCTGGAGTGTAAGCAGGGGGCCTGGAAACACCATATATTTT	CAWSVSRGPGNTIYF
-	-	TRBJ1-4	TRBV18	TGTGCCAGCTCAGCCGGGATCCTAGGGGACAAACTGTTTTTT	CASSAGILGDKLFF
TRBD2	-	TRBJ2-5	TRBV15	TGTGCCACCAGCGGGAGGACTAGCGCCGATCAAGAGACCCAGTACTTC	CATSGRTSADQETQYF
TRBD1	once	TRBJ1-3	TRBV10-3	TGTGCCATTAGCCCGGGACAGAGAGACTCTGGAAACACCATATATTTT	CAISPGQRDSGNTIYF
-	-	TRBJ1-2	TRBV18	TGTGCCAGCTCATCCCGGCCAGAGGTCGGGAACTATGGCTACACCTTC	CASSSRPEVGNYGYTF
-	-	TRBJ1-1	TRBV30	TGTGCCTGGAGTATTGGGATCATGAACACTGAAGCTTTCTTT	CAWSIGIMNTEAFF
-	-	TRBJ1-1	TRBV14	TGTGCCAGCAGCCGCCTGGACAGAACGAACACTGAAGCTTTCTTT	CASSRLDRTNTEAFF
-	-	TRBJ2-5	TRBV12-3/TRBV12-4	TGTGCCAGCACGATCCAAGAGACCCAGTACTTC	CASTIQETQYF
-	few	TRBJ2-7	TRBV5-3	TGTGCCTGTAGTCTAAGGGAGTACTTC	CACSLREYF
TRBD2	-	TRBJ2-7	TRBV7-6	TGTGCCAGCAGCTTAGAGGAAAGCGGGAGCCACGAGCAGTACTTC	CASSLEESGSHEQYF
-	-	TRBJ2-5	TRBV5-1	TGCGCCAGCAGCGCTTCTGGGCGGGAGACCCAGTACTTC	CASSASGRETQYF
TRBD2	-	TRBJ2-4	TRBV27	TGTGCCAGCAGTATTAGCGGGAGGGCCAAAAACATTCAGTACTTC	CASSISGRAKNIQYF